This T cell receptor (beta chain) was captured in a study of shared clonotypes between healthy human individuals. Regarding the study as a whole: Read depth was anticipated to influence clonotype sharing among donors.

Unsorted PBMC contributed 300 ng DNA, some 29,000 T cell genomes, to each replicate PCR. Unsorted PBMCs provided DNA that was sequenced on ten immunoSEQ deep assay plates. Here immunoSEQ multiplex PCR was the method, and the copy in TCRdb shows in-frame clones only, minus some. The sample shows roughly 510,000 clones, over 75% of them seen only once. A word on this clone: Antigen unknown.

Germline V gene data show CDR1 as SGHAT and CDR2 as FQNNGV. This CDR3 is 15 amino acids long. None of the donors, who were healthy HIV-negative adults, had recently had acute infections or vaccinations. Input material: PBMCs. This receptor was identified in a woman aged 35 to 49 in good health. Some clones in this sample may be carry-over from other donors' samples. J is TRBJ2-5 and V is TRBV11-2, with 8 bases fitting TRBD2. With the DNA end fitting TRBJ2-7 better, the J assignment may be wrong. CDR3 loop: CASSFSGKTEGEQYF. CDR3 in DNA: TGTGCCAGCAGCTTTAGCGGGAAAACGGAGGGCGAGCAGTACTTC.